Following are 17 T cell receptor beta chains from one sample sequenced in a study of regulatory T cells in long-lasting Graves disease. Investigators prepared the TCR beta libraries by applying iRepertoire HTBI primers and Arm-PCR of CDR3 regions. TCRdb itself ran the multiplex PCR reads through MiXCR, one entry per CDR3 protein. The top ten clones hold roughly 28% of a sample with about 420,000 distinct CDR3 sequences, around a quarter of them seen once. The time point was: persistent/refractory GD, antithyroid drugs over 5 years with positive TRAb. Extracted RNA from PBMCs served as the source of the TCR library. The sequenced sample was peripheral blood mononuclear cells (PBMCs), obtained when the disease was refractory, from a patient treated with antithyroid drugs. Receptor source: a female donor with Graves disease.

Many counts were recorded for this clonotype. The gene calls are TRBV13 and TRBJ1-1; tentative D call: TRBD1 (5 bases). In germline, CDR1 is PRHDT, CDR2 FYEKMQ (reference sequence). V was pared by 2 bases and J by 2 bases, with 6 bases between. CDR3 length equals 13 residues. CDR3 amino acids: CASSLWDNTEAFF. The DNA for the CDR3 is TGTGCCAGCAGCTTATGGGACAACACTGAAGCTTTCTTT.

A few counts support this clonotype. The CDR3 sequence: CASRSAGGGYEQYF. The CDR3 DNA sequence: TGTGCCAGCAGGTCTGCAGGGGGGGGCTACGAGCAGTACTTC. The rearrangement joins TRBV11-2 to TRBJ2-7; D possibly matches TRBD1 or TRBD2 (7 bases each). Trimming cost V 6 bases and J 3 bases, with 15 bases left between them. The germline gives CDR1 SGHAT, CDR2 FQNNGV. CDR3 length: 14 amino acids.

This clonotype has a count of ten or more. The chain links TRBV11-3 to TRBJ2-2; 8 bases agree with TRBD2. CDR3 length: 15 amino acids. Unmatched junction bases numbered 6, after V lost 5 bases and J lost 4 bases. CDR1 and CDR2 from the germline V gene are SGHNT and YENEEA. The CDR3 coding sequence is TGTGCCAGCAGCCCTAGCGGGTTTGGCACCGGGGAGCTGTTTTTT. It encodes CASSPSGFGTGELFF.

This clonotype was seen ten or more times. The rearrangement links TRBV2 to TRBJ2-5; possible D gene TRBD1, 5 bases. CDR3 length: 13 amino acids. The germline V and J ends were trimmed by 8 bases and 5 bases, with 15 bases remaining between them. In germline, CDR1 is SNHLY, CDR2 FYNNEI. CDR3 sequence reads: CASYTWGAETQYF. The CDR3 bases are TGTGCCAGCTACACATGGGGCGCGGAGACCCAGTACTTC.

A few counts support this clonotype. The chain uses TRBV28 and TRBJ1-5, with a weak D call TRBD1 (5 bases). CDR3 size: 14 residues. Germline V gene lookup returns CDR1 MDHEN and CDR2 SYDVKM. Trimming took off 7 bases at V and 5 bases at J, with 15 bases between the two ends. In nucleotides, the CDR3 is TGTGCCAGCACACCCTATTTGGGGGATCAGCCCCAGCATTTT. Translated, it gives CASTPYLGDQPQHF.

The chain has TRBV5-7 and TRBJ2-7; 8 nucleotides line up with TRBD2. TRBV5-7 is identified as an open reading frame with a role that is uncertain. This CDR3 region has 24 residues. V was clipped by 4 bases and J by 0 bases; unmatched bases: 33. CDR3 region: CASSQKTTQPFGFQTSAGSYEQYF. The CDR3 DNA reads TGTGCCAGCAGCCAAAAAACCACCCAACCCTTCGGTTTCCAGACTAGCGCCGGCTCCTACGAGCAGTACTTC.

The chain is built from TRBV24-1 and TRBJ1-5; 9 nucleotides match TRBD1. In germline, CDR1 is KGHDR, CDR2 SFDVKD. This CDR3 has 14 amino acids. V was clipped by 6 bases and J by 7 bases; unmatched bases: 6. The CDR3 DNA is TGTGCCACCAGTAGAACAGGGGGCGGGCAGCCCCAGCATTTT. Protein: CATSRTGGGQPQHF.

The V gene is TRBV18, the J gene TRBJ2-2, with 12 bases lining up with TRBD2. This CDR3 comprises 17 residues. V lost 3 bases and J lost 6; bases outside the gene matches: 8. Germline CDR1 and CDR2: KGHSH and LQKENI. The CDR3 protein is CASSPQLAGGGSGELFF. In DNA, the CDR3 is TGTGCCAGCTCACCGCAACTAGCGGGAGGAGGATCCGGGGAGCTGTTTTTT. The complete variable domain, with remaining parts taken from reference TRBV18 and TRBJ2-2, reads NAGVMQNPRHLVRRRGQEARLRCSPMKGHSHVYWYRQLPEEGLKFMVYLQKENIIDESGMPKERFSAEFPKEGPSILRIQQVVRGDSAAYFCASSPQLAGGGSGELFFGEGSRLTVL.

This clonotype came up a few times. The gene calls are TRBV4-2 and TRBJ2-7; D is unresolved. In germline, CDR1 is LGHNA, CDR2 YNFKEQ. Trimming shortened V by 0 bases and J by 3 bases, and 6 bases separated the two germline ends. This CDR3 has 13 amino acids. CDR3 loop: CASSQEQLYEQYF. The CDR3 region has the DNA TGTGCCAGCAGCCAAGAACAACTCTACGAGCAGTACTTC.

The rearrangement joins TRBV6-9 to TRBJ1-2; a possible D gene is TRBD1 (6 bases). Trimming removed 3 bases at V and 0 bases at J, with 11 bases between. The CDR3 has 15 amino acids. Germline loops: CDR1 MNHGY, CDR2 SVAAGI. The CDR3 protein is CASSYGTIANYGYTF. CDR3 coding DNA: TGTGCCAGCAGTTACGGGACAATAGCTAACTATGGCTACACCTTC.

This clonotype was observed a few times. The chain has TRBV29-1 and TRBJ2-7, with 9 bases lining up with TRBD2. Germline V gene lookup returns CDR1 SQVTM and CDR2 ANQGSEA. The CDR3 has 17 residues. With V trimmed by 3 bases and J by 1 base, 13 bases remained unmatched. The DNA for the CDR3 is TGCAGCGTTGAGGGGTCTAGGACGCGGGAGGGTTCCTACGAGCAGTACTTC. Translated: CSVEGSRTREGSYEQYF.

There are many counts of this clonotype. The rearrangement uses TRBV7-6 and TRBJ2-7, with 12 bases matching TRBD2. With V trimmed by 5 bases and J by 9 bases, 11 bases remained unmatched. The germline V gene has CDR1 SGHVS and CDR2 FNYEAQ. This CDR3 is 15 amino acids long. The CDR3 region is CASSPAASGRAAQYF. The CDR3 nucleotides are TGTGCCAGCAGCCCCGCAGCTAGCGGGAGGGCCGCGCAGTACTTC.

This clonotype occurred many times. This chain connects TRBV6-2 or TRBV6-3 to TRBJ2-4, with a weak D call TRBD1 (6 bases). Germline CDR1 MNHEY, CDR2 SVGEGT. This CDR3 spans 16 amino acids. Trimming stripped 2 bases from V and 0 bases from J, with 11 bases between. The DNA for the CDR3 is TGTGCCAGCAGTTACCGGGGACAAGGAGCCAAAAACATTCAGTACTTC. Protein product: CASSYRGQGAKNIQYF.

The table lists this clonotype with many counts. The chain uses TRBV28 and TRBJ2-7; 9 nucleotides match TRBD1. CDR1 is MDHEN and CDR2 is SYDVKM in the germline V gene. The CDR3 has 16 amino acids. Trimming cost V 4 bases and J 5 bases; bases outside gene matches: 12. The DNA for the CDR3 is TGTGCCAGCAGTTGGAATTACAGGGGGCGCGAGGACGAGCAGTACTTC. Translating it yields CASSWNYRGREDEQYF.

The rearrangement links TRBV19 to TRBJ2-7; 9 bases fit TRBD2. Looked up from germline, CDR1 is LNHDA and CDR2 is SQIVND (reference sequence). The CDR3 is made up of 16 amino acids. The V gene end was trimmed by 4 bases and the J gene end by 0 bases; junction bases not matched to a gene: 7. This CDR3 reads CASSRLAGNPSYEQYF. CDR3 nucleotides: TGTGCCAGTAGTAGGCTAGCGGGGAATCCCTCCTACGAGCAGTACTTC.

Here the CDR3 DNA reads TGTGCCTGGAGTTCACCAAAGTTAGCGCGTTACGAGCAGTACTTC. Protein sequence: CAWSSPKLARYEQYF. The chain employs TRBV30 and TRBJ2-7; tentative D call: TRBD2 (5 bases). The V gene lost 2 bases and the J gene lost 4 bases, with 18 bases spanning the gap. CDR1 and CDR2 from the germline V gene are GTSNPN and SVGIG (reference sequence). This CDR3 is built from 15 residues.

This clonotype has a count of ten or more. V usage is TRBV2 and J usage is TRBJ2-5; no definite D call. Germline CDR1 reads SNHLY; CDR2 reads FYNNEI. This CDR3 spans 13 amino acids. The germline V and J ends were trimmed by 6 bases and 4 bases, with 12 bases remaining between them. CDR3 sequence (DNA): TGTGCCAGCAGGATAAATATCGGAGAGACCCAGTACTTC. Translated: CASRINIGETQYF.